This T cell receptor (beta chain) is from a study of T cells in Graves' hyperthyroidism and ophthalmopathy. Study findings and constraints: Most clonotypes expanded in thyroid above 0.001 were likewise present in blood.

Each 10 ml fresh peripheral blood draw supplied the PBMCs. In this sample, this clonotype turned up a few times. Its specificity is not known. J lost 6 bases, V lost 5 bases, and 7 bases had no gene match. Germline values: CDR1 SGHRS, CDR2 YFSETQ. The CDR3 is 14 residues long. RNA transcripts were the template for amplifying TCR beta CDR3 regions. With the HTBI primer set, the TCR CDR3 went through a first round of RT-PCR. One entry per CDR3 protein results from TCRdb running MiXCR on the multiplex PCR reads. The table lists 400,000 or so distinct CDR3 sequences, about an eighth of them singletons, with around 28% in the top ten.

The sample was blood. This receptor was obtained from a man in his fifties or sixties with Graves' ophthalmopathy. The J gene is TRBJ2-7, the V gene TRBV5-1; 11 nucleotides line up with TRBD1. CDR3 sequence: CASSGTGGSVEQYF. The CDR3 bases are TGCGCCAGCAGTGGGACAGGGGGTTCTGTCGAGCAGTACTTC.